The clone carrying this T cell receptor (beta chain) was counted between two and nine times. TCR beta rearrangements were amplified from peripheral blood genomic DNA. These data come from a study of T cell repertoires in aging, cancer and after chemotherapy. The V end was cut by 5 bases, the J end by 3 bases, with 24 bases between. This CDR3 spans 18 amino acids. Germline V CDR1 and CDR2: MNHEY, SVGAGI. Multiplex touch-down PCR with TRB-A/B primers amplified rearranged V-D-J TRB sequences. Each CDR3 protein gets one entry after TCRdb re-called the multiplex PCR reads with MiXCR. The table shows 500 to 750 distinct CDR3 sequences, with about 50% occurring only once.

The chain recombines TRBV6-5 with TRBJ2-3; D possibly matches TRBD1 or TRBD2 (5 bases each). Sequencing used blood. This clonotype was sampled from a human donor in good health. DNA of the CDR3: TGTGCCAGCAGTCCCCGATGGGGACGCCGGGGCCGAACAGATACGCAGTATTTT. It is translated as CASSPRWGRRGRTDTQYF.